A selection of T cell receptor beta chains follows, all from one sample in a study of T cell repertoires in cytomegalovirus infection. TCRdb recomputed calls from the reads with MiXCR, one row per CDR3 protein. This sample has 80,000 to 130,000 distinct CDR3 sequences; 20% to 30% occur once, and the top ten carry about two fifths. The source material was CD8+ T cells from PBMCs. These receptors all stem from a human donor in good health (CMV status not recorded). Some clones in this sample may be carry-over from other donors' samples. Both conserved end residues are part of each CDR3. The D gene is left open where the match is weak. The listing skips clone size in some rows; elsewhere it reads once, few, many or a size class.

size	V	D	J	length	DNA	CDR3
NA	TRBV3-1	NA	TRBJ2-5	15	TGTGCCAGCAGCAGGACAGCGCTGGGCCAAGAGACCCAGTACTTC	CASSRTALGQETQYF
few	TRBV29-1	TRBD2	TRBJ2-7	13	TGCAGCGTAGTGACTAGCGGGAGTTCCGAGCAGTACTTC	CSVVTSGSSEQYF
NA	TRBV6-1	NA	TRBJ1-4	15	TGTGCCAGCAGTGCCCCGTACGGGAGTAATGAAAAACTGTTTTTT	CASSAPYGSNEKLFF
few	TRBV7-9	NA	TRBJ2-2	16	TGTGCCAGCAGCTCCCAAGTATCGATGTTTCCCGGGGAGCTGTTTTTT	CASSSQVSMFPGELFF
many	TRBV7-6	NA	TRBJ1-1	13	TGTGCCAGCAGCCCTTGGGAGGGGGAGGAAGCTTTCTTT	CASSPWEGEEAFF
few	TRBV19	NA	TRBJ1-1	13	TGTGCCAGTAGTATAAGCTCGAACACTGAAGCTTTCTTT	CASSISSNTEAFF
NA	TRBV30	NA	TRBJ1-5	14	TGTGCCTGGAGTTTCAGCGGTCCCAGTCAGCCCCAGCATTTT	CAWSFSGPSQPQHF
NA	TRBV27	TRBD2	TRBJ2-1	15	TGTGCCAGTGGGGCCGGGACTAGCGGGAGGGGTGAGCAGTTCTTC	CASGAGTSGRGEQFF
many	TRBV7-3	NA	TRBJ1-1	14	TGTGCCAGCAGCCAAACAGGAAGGAACACTGAAGCTTTCTTT	CASSQTGRNTEAFF
NA	TRBV5-6	TRBD2	TRBJ2-1	15	TGTGCCAGCAGTGGGACTAGCGGTACCTACAATGAGCAGTTCTTC	CASSGTSGTYNEQFF
once	TRBV20-1	TRBD1	TRBJ2-1	12	TGCAGTGCTCCAGGGGGAGCGGCCGGTATGTTCTTC	CSAPGGAAGMFF
NA	TRBV2	TRBD2	TRBJ2-1	15	TGTGCCAGCCCCCTTTGGCTAGCGGGGGGAAATGAGCAGTTCTTC	CASPLWLAGGNEQFF
NA	TRBV7-2	TRBD2	TRBJ2-1	15	TGTGCCAGCAGCTTATATCCACTAGCGGACAATGAGCAGTTCTTC	CASSLYPLADNEQFF
NA	TRBV7-9	NA	TRBJ1-4	15	TGTGCCATCGCCCGAGGAGGGGCAACTAATGAAAAACTGTTTTTT	CAIARGGATNEKLFF
few	TRBV6-5	TRBD2	TRBJ2-4	16	TGTGCCAGCAGGGGGACTAGCGGGAAAGCCAAAAACATTCAGTACTTC	CASRGTSGKAKNIQYF
few	TRBV7-9	TRBD1	TRBJ1-1	15	TGTGCCAGCAGCTTATCAACAGGGGGCAACACTGAAGCTTTCTTT	CASSLSTGGNTEAFF
NA	TRBV18	NA	TRBJ1-1	14	TGTGCCAGCTCACTGGGACCTGGGAACACTGGAGCTTTCTTT	CASSLGPGNTGAFF
few	TRBV6-2/TRBV6-3	NA	TRBJ1-1	14	TGTGCCAGCAGTTGGACAGCTTTGAACACTGAAGCTTTCTTT	CASSWTALNTEAFF
NA	TRBV9	NA	TRBJ2-1	17	TGTGCCAGCAGCGCCTCCCGGATCGGAAGAATATACAATGAGCAGTTCTTC	CASSASRIGRIYNEQFF
NA	TRBV28	TRBD1	TRBJ2-1	14	TGTGCCAGCAGCCTTAGATACAGGGGAAATGAGCAGTTCTTC	CASSLRYRGNEQFF
NA	TRBV28	TRBD1	TRBJ2-7	14	TGTGCCAGCAGTTTGACGGGACAGACTTACGAGCAGTACTTC	CASSLTGQTYEQYF
NA	TRBV20-1	NA	TRBJ1-1	14	TGCAGTGCTAGAGATTTAGGGGGAGCCACTGAAGCTTTCTTT	CSARDLGGATEAFF
NA	TRBV28	TRBD1	TRBJ2-2	13	TGTGCCAGCAGGTTTACAGGGGTTCGGGAGCTGTTTTTT	CASRFTGVRELFF
many	TRBV6-5	NA	TRBJ2-2	12	TGTGCCAGCAGTTACATCACCGGGGAGCTGTTTTTT	CASSYITGELFF
many	TRBV7-9	NA	TRBJ1-1	13	TGTGCCAGCAGCTTAGAAGGGGGCACTGAAGCTTTCTTT	CASSLEGGTEAFF
NA	TRBV7-2	NA	TRBJ2-1	17	TGTGCCAGCAGCTTAGCGATTGTACTAGCAGGCTACAATGAGCAGTTCTTC	CASSLAIVLAGYNEQFF